The rows below give T cell receptor beta chains drawn from one sample of a study of shared clonotypes between healthy human individuals. TCRdb keeps only in-frame clones here, not all; method: immunoSEQ multiplex PCR. This sample yields around 2,000,000 clones, of which about 94% are seen a single time; about 1.1% belongs to the top ten. Material: naive CD8+ T cells sorted from blood. All receptors come from a man aged 18 to 30 in good health. The CDR3 runs from the conserved cysteine through the conserved F or W.

V: TRBV5-4
CDR3: CASSSWMSSYNEQFF

V: TRBV7-9
CDR3: CASSPSRSSTQETQYF

V: TRBV5-1
CDR3: CASSLEMVSSYNEQFF

V: TRBV27
CDR3: CASGPQLTGGTGSYEQYF

V: TRBV9
CDR3: CASSVGVGSSYNEQFF

V: TRBV2
CDR3: CARGAELSYGYTF

V: TRBV27
CDR3: CASTGTGNEKLFF

V: TRBV4-1
CDR3: CASSQVGGAYEQYF

V: TRBV4-3
CDR3: CASSQEALAVSAYNEQFF

V: TRBV2
CDR3: CASSGGEGGDYTF

V: TRBV5-8
CDR3: CASTDSGGSGNTIYF

V: TRBV5-1
CDR3: CASSTPDRGGLTDTQYF

V: TRBV27
CDR3: CASSPQVGLNSPLHF

V: TRBV7-9
CDR3: CASSSPTSGRLTGELFF

V: TRBV19
CDR3: CASSMGGSSYNEQFF

V: TRBV13
CDR3: CASRPQSSDEQYF

V: TRBV28
CDR3: CASSPTGAGEKLFF

V: TRBV7-6
CDR3: CASSGRADYEQFF

V: TRBV11-1
CDR3: CASSLASSTGELFF

V: TRBV21-1
CDR3: CASSKTTGGGFPLVYEQYF

V: TRBV7-8
CDR3: CASSLSPGTSFAEQYF

V: TRBV19
CDR3: CASSIGYGGGTTDTQYF

V: TRBV6-5
CDR3: CASSPPAGNEQFF

V: TRBV2
CDR3: CASSEGRISTDTQYF

V: TRBV18
CDR3: CASSPEENTGELFF

V: TRBV6-6
CDR3: CASNDGGQPQHF

V: TRBV2
CDR3: CASSVPGDLDGYTF

V: TRBV6-1
CDR3: CASRGATLYEQYF

V: TRBV6-5
CDR3: CASTFSGGDQETQYF

V: TRBV9
CDR3: CASSELQDAYEQYF

V: TRBV27
CDR3: CASSLIGSPDTQYF

V: TRBV13
CDR3: CASSPLGAGDNYGYTF

V: TRBV28
CDR3: CACSGTGVPEQYF

V: TRBV7-9
CDR3: CASRTGYNEQFF

V: TRBV13
CDR3: CASSRRGLKSYEQYF

V: TRBV5-6
CDR3: CASAPRLGGLTEAFF

V: TRBV7-9
CDR3: CASNHQAANEKLFF

V: TRBV27
CDR3: CASSSFSGANVLTF

V: TRBV27
CDR3: CASSLQGPYNEQFF

V: TRBV7-2
CDR3: CASSKTGYYNSPLHF

V: TRBV4-3
CDR3: CASSQDWRGPETQYF

V: TRBV4-1
CDR3: CASSQEELAGVFGSYEQYF

V: TRBV6-1
CDR3: CASRTGPHNEQFF

V: TRBV27
CDR3: CASSPPRDRAHSPLHF

V: TRBV4-1
CDR3: CASSQINQQGYEQYF

V: TRBV13
CDR3: CASSFRALNYGYTF

V: TRBV6-5
CDR3: CASSYFRGYEQYF

V: TRBV20-1
CDR3: CSAPRAYEQYF

V: TRBV5-6
CDR3: CASSSGTQGYEQYF

V: TRBV7-8
CDR3: CASSLGRQGDEIYGYTF

V: TRBV2
CDR3: CASSELAGVTDTQYF

V: TRBV7-9
CDR3: CASSARDRIVGETQYF

V: TRBV7-2
CDR3: CASSQWLAGHTGELFF

V: TRBV4-3
CDR3: CASSQGTSGSVHNEQFF

V: TRBV11-2
CDR3: CAPREGGGLYAKNIQYF

V: TRBV27
CDR3: CASSLHRGSAETQYF

V: TRBV29-1
CDR3: CSVEDWTSGMSYNEQFF